The 3 T cell receptor beta chains in this list originate from one sample, sequenced in a study of blood T cells in healthy people across ages. Primers used in a second PCR of about 6 to 11 cycles were a sample-barcoded 5' primer and a J-beta primer mix. TCRdb reanalysed the 5' RACE reads using MiXCR and keeps one entry per CDR3 protein. The table includes some 1.5 million distinct CDR3 sequences, approximately 30% detected once. The sample consisted of blood. The receptors here all came from a young woman in good health.

This chain joins TRBV5-5 and TRBJ1-1, with TRBD1 as a possible D gene (6 bases). Trimming left V 7 bases short and J 8 bases short, with 21 bases between. The CDR3 consists of 14 residues. Germline values: CDR1 SGHKS, CDR2 YYEKEE (reference sequence). The CDR3 loop is CASDPKPRGVEAFF. CDR3 DNA: TGTGCCAGCGACCCCAAACCCAGGGGCGTCGAAGCTTTCTTT.

The rearrangement joins TRBV18 to TRBJ1-5; tentatively, D is TRBD1 (5 bases). Germline lookup yields CDR1 KGHSH and CDR2 LQKENI. The CDR3 is 13 amino acids. V was clipped by 6 bases and J by 5 bases, with 11 bases between them. Here the CDR3 DNA reads TGTGCCAGCTCGGCCGACAGTTATCAGCCCCAGCATTTT. Amino acid sequence: CASSADSYQPQHF.

This clonotype came up a few times. The J gene is TRBJ2-5, the V gene TRBV20-1; no firm D call. The CDR3 consists of 13 residues. CDR1 DFQATT and CDR2 SNEGSKA come from the germline V gene (reference sequence). The ends were cut back, 2 bases at V and 2 bases at J, with 9 bases in the middle. In DNA form, the CDR3 reads TGCAGTGCTAGAAAAACAAATCAAGAGACCCAGTACTTC. It specifies CSARKTNQETQYF.